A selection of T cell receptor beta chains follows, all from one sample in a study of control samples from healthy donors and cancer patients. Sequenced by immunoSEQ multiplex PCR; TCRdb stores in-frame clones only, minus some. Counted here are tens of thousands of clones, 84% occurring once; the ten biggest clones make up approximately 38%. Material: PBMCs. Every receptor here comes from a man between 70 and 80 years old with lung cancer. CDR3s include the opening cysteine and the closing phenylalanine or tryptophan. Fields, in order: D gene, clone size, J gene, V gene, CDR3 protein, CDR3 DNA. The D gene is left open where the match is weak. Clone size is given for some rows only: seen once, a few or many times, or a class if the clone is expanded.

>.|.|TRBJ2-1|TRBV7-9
CASNPANQLYNEQFF
TGTGCCAGCAATCCGGCTAATCAACTTTACAATGAGCAGTTCTTC
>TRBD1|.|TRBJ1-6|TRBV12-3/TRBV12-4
CASRLTGDSPLHF
TGTGCCAGCAGGTTAACAGGGGATTCACCCCTCCACTTT
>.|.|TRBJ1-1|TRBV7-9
CASSASGTPNTEAFF
TGTGCCAGCAGCGCTTCCGGGACACCGAACACTGAAGCTTTCTTT
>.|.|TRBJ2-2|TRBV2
CASSESSNTGELFF
TGTGCCAGCAGTGAATCTTCGAACACCGGGGAGCTGTTTTTT
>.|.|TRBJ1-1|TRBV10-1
CASSEGGITNTEAFF
TGCGCCAGCAGTGAGGGTGGGATCACCAACACTGAAGCTTTCTTT
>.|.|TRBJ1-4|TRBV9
CASSPGDAVGNEKLFF
TGTGCCAGCAGCCCCGGGGATGCTGTGGGAAATGAAAAACTGTTTTTT
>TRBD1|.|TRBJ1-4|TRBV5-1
CASSYRTGPGGEKLFF
TGCGCCAGCAGCTATAGAACAGGGCCAGGGGGTGAAAAACTGTTTTTT
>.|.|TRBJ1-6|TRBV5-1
CASSLGLGGRNNSPLHF
TGCGCCAGCAGCTTGGGTCTGGGAGGGAGAAATAATTCACCCCTCCACTTT
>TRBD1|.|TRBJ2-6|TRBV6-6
CASSYDRAGANVLTF
TGTGCCAGCAGTTACGACAGGGCTGGGGCCAACGTCCTGACTTTC
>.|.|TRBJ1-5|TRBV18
CASSSNSQSRGANQPQHF
TGTGCCAGCTCCAGCAACAGTCAGAGTCGGGGGGCTAATCAGCCCCAGCATTTT
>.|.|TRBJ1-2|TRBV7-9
CASSVGRIYGYTF
TGTGCCAGCAGCGTGGGTCGCATCTATGGCTACACCTTC
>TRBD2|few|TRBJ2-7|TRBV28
CASSHRGGSSYEQYF
TGTGCCAGCAGCCACCGCGGGGGGAGCTCCTACGAGCAGTACTTC
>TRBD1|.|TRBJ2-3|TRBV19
CASSEGQGDTDTQYF
TGTGCCAGTAGTGAGGGACAGGGAGACACAGATACGCAGTATTTT
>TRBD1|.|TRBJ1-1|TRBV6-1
CASSEAGTGDTEAFF
TGTGCCAGCAGTGAAGCAGGGACAGGGGACACTGAAGCTTTCTTT